These 32 T cell receptor beta chains share one sample of origin, sequenced in a study of T cell repertoires in cytomegalovirus infection. These receptors have no known antigen. Each CDR3 protein is one row after TCRdb ran MiXCR on the reads. The sample holds roughly 920,000 distinct CDR3 sequences; approximately 31% are singletons and the top ten take over 10%. Sequenced here: cultured CD8+ T cells from PBMCs, sampled from culture after CMV antigen stimulation. The receptors stem from a human donor in good health (CMV status not recorded). Some clones in this sample may be carry-over from other donors' samples.

As to this clonotype: Its ends do not fully match the called genes, so a read error is possible. This chain joins TRBV19 and TRBJ1-5; the D gene is possibly TRBD1 (5 bases). The CDR3 runs to 14 residues. CDR1 LNHDA and CDR2 SQIVND come from the germline V gene (reference sequence). The CDR3 region is CVSSRRGPNQPQHF. For the CDR3, the DNA is TGTGTCAGTAGTAGGCGGGGACCAAATCAGCCCCAGCATTTT.

The rearrangement joins TRBV6-2 or TRBV6-3 to TRBJ2-7; weak D call: TRBD2 (5 bases). The CDR3 spans 13 residues. V lost 0 bases and J lost 12, with 15 bases in between. Germline assignment: CDR1 MNHEY and CDR2 SVGEGT. CDR3 amino acids: CASSYSGGSRVYV. Written as DNA, the CDR3 is TGTGCCAGCAGTTACTCCGGAGGCTCGAGGGTGTACGTC.

This clonotype was detected a few times. The chain joins TRBV11-1 to TRBJ2-1; 10 positions match TRBD1. The CDR3 contains 16 residues. V lost 7 bases to trimming and J lost 4 bases; unmatched junction nucleotides: 10. Germline V gene data show CDR1 as SGHAT and CDR2 as FQDESV (reference sequence). In nucleotides, the CDR3 is TGTGCCAGCACCTCGATAGGACAGGGGGTTTACAATGAGCAGTTCTTC. Its translation: CASTSIGQGVYNEQFF.

The chain employs TRBV10-3 and TRBJ2-7; D may match TRBD1 or TRBD2 (5 bases each). The CDR3 covers 15 residues. Germline CDR1 is ENHRY and CDR2 is SYGVKD. V lost 3 bases and J lost 0, with 12 bases in between. DNA for the CDR3: TGTGCCATCAGTGAAATGGGACGTTCCTCCTACGAGCAGTACTTC. Translated, it gives CAISEMGRSSYEQYF.

This clonotype was found many times. This chain uses TRBV7-8 with TRBJ1-1; maybe TRBD1 (5 bases). Germline CDR1 is SGHVS and CDR2 is FQNEAQ. Trimming removed 5 bases from V and 3 bases from J, with 13 bases in between. The CDR3 covers 14 residues. The CDR3 nucleotides read TGTGCCAGCAGCGGGCAGGGTCGTTACACTGAAGCTTTCTTT. Protein: CASSGQGRYTEAFF. Drawing the rest from reference TRBV7-8 and TRBJ1-1, the complete variable domain is GAGVSQSPRYKVAKRGQDVALRCDPISGHVSLFWYQQALGQGPEFLTYFQNEAQLDKSGLPSDRFFAERPEGSVSTLKIQRTQQEDSAVYLCASSGQGRYTEAFFGQGTRLTVV.

The rearrangement uses TRBV5-3 and TRBJ2-2; D assignment may be TRBD1 or TRBD2 (5 bases each). TRBV5-3 is filed as an ORF, its function uncertain. V was trimmed by 3 bases and J by 0 bases, leaving 21 bases between them. The CDR3 totals 19 residues. Written as DNA, the CDR3 is TGTGCCAGAAGCTGGGGGAAGTATAGGGGCCGAGCGAACACCGGGGAGCTGTTTTTT. Translation: CARSWGKYRGRANTGELFF.

This clonotype turned up a few times. The chain recombines TRBV6-2 or TRBV6-3 with TRBJ2-1; D might be TRBD1 or TRBD2, each matching 5 bases. Germline CDR1 reads MNHEY; CDR2 reads SVGEGT. This CDR3 is 12 amino acids long. The germline V and J ends were trimmed by 6 bases and 10 bases, with 13 bases remaining between them. CDR3 loop: CASSHGADEQFF. The CDR3 region has the DNA TGTGCCAGCAGCCACGGGGCGGACGAGCAGTTCTTC.

There are a few counts of this clonotype. The chain carries TRBV5-4 and TRBJ2-7, with a tentative D call TRBD2 (5 bases). Germline CDR1 SGHNT, CDR2 YYREEE (reference sequence). The CDR3 contains 15 residues. V lost 3 bases, J lost 4 bases, and 17 bases lay in between. CDR3 DNA sequence: TGTGCCAGCAGCTCGGCTGGCGGGCTAATATACGAGCAGTACTTC. It yields the protein CASSSAGGLIYEQYF.

This clonotype was seen more than once but under ten times. J is TRBJ2-1 and V is TRBV6-1, with TRBD2 identical over 7 bases. CDR3 size: 18 residues. The V segment lost 7 bases and the J segment 0 bases; nucleotides outside the gene matches: 15. Looked up from germline, CDR1 is MNHNS and CDR2 is SASEGT. The CDR3 here is CASKLESASGFSYNEQFF. DNA for the CDR3: TGTGCCAGCAAGCTCGAGTCGGCTAGCGGCTTCTCCTACAATGAGCAGTTCTTC.

This clonotype was seen a few times. The J gene is TRBJ2-7, the V gene TRBV6-1; D is uncertain. The germline V and J ends were trimmed by 2 bases and 5 bases, with 4 bases remaining between them. Germline V lookup: CDR1 MNHNS, CDR2 SASEGT. The CDR3 has 11 residues. The DNA of the CDR3 is TGTGCCAGCAGTGAATGGAACGAGCAGTACGTC. This gives the protein CASSEWNEQYV.

At least ten counts were recorded for this clonotype. The rearrangement uses TRBV12-3 or TRBV12-4 and TRBJ2-1, with 7 bases lining up with TRBD1. V trimming: 1 base; J trimming: 8 bases; junction bases outside the gene matches: 2. The CDR3 extends over 13 amino acids. CDR3 bases: TGTGCCAGCAGTTTAGAGGGGGCGGATGAGCAGTTCTTC. Amino acids: CASSLEGADEQFF.

This clonotype has a handful of counts. The V call is TRBV27, the J call TRBJ2-1; TRBD2 agrees at 9 bases. J was trimmed by 6 bases and V by 5 bases; bases with no gene match: 14. The germline V gene has CDR1 MNHEY and CDR2 SMNVEV (reference sequence). This CDR3 comprises 17 residues. CDR3 DNA: TGTGCCAGCAGTCCGCTCTCGCTAGCGGGGTGGTCCAATGAGCAGTTCTTC. It yields the protein CASSPLSLAGWSNEQFF.

The rearrangement links TRBV18 to TRBJ2-3; D uncertain. Trimming took 3 bases from V and 4 from J, leaving 14 bases between them. This CDR3 contains 15 residues. Per the germline V gene, CDR1 is KGHSH and CDR2 is LQKENI. The CDR3 bases are TGTGCCAGCTCACCTTACGTTATTGCCCCAGATACGCAGTATTTT. It encodes CASSPYVIAPDTQYF.

V gene TRBV19 combines with J gene TRBJ1-2; D call uncertain. V lost 3 bases, J lost 4 bases, and 9 bases lay in between. Germline lookup yields CDR1 LNHDA and CDR2 SQIVND (reference sequence). This CDR3 has 13 residues. The CDR3, as DNA: TGTGCCAGTAGTATGAAATCGGGCTATGGCTACACCTTC. Amino acids: CASSMKSGYGYTF. Based on the CDR3 plus reference TRBV19 and TRBJ1-2, the full variable domain is DGGITQSPKYLFRKEGQNVTLSCEQNLNHDAMYWYRQDPGQGLRLIYYSQIVNDFQKGDIAEGYSVSREKKESFPLTVTSAQKNPTAFYLCASSMKSGYGYTFGSGTRLTVV.

The chain joins TRBV7-4 to TRBJ2-3; 11 nucleotides align to TRBD2. V lost 7 bases and J lost 4; bases outside the gene matches: 10. Germline V CDR1 and CDR2: SGHVT, SQSDAQ. The CDR3 covers 16 residues. Written as DNA, the CDR3 is TGTGCCAGCACCTCTTGGATAGCGGGGGGGCCAGATACGCAGTATTTT. The encoded protein is CASTSWIAGGPDTQYF.

This clonotype has just a few counts. The J gene is TRBJ1-1, the V gene TRBV28, with a possible D match to TRBD1 (6 bases). Trimming removed 3 bases from V and 1 base from J, with 15 bases in between. CDR3 length: 16 amino acids. CDR1 is MDHEN and CDR2 is SYDVKM in the germline V gene. CDR3 in DNA: TGTGCCAGCAGTTTTACCCCGTACAGGGAGAACACTGAAGCTTTCTTT. It is translated as CASSFTPYRENTEAFF.

The chain uses TRBV27 and TRBJ2-7, with 10 bases lining up with TRBD1. This CDR3 has 15 residues. CDR1 and CDR2 (germline): MNHEY, SMNVEV (reference sequence). V was clipped by 5 bases and J by 4 bases; unmatched bases: 8. The CDR3, as DNA: TGTGCCAGCAGTACCGACAGGGACAGGGGTTACGAGCAGTACTTC. Translating it yields CASSTDRDRGYEQYF.

The CDR3 spells CASSPAGGDFTDTQYF. The CDR3 bases are TGTGCCAGCAGTCCCGCGGGAGGGGACTTTACAGATACGCAGTATTTT. The chain carries TRBV27 and TRBJ2-3, with 9 bases that match TRBD2. This CDR3 spans 16 amino acids. V gave up 5 bases and J gave up 3 bases; unmatched junction bases: 9. Germline CDR1 and CDR2: MNHEY and SMNVEV (reference sequence).

The rearrangement links TRBV6-6 to TRBJ1-1, with D hard to call. In germline, CDR1 is MNHNY, CDR2 SVGAGI (reference sequence). V dropped 0 bases and J dropped 3 bases, with 14 bases sitting between them. The CDR3 sequence is 16 residues long. The CDR3 reads CASSYSTLTLDTEAFF. The CDR3 DNA reads as TGTGCCAGCAGTTACTCGACACTCACCTTGGACACTGAAGCTTTCTTT.

The chain recombines TRBV7-4 with TRBJ1-5, with D uncertain. The CDR3 length is 15 residues. Germline assignment: CDR1 SGHVT and CDR2 SQSDAQ. The ends were cut back, 4 bases at V and 1 base at J, with 11 bases in the middle. The DNA of the CDR3 is TGTGCCAGCAGCTCCGCCTCGGGAAGCAATCAGCCCCAGCATTTT. Amino acids: CASSSASGSNQPQHF.

The chain is built from TRBV14 and TRBJ2-5; D possibly corresponds to TRBD1 (6 bases). V was cut by 3 bases and J by 3 bases, with 11 bases left in between. Germline values: CDR1 SGHDN, CDR2 FVKESK. The CDR3 runs to 14 residues. The CDR3 DNA follows: TGTGCCAGCAGCCACCGGACAGCTGAAGAGACCCAGTACTTC. Its translation is CASSHRTAEETQYF.

This chain connects TRBV2 to TRBJ1-4, with TRBD1 as a possible D gene (5 bases). This CDR3 has 15 residues. Trimming cost V 6 bases and J 4 bases, with 15 bases left between them. Per germline, CDR1 SNHLY and CDR2 FYNNEI. The CDR3 bases are TGTGCCAGCAGCTCCGGGACTCAGTATAATGAAAAACTGTTTTTT. Residues: CASSSGTQYNEKLFF.

This clonotype was counted ten times or more. V gene TRBV6-4 combines with J gene TRBJ2-3; 10 nucleotides line up with TRBD1. This CDR3 region has 15 residues. CDR1 and CDR2 from the germline V gene are MRHNA and SNTAGT. Trimming cost V 0 bases and J 4 bases; bases outside gene matches: 1. CDR3 DNA: TGTGCCAGCAGTGACTCGGGACAGGGGTCAGATACGCAGTATTTT. Amino acid sequence: CASSDSGQGSDTQYF.

The chain recombines TRBV29-1 with TRBJ2-5, with 8 nucleotides matching TRBD2. The CDR3 has 16 residues. Germline V lookup: CDR1 SQVTM, CDR2 ANQGSEA. The V segment lost 0 bases and the J segment 2 bases; nucleotides outside the gene matches: 8. This chain's CDR3 is CSVEDPGLGIQETQYF. The CDR3 DNA is TGCAGCGTTGAAGACCCGGGACTAGGGATTCAAGAGACCCAGTACTTC.

The chain combines TRBV27 with TRBJ1-4, with a tentative D call TRBD1 (5 bases). The CDR3 is made up of 17 amino acids. Trimming removed 4 bases from V and 7 bases from J, with 22 bases in between. The germline CDR1 and CDR2 sequences are MNHEY and SMNVEV (reference sequence). The CDR3 bases are TGTGCCAGCAGTTCCGCGGGAGGTGGGACGGGAAGTGAAAAACTGTTTTTT. Its translation is CASSSAGGGTGSEKLFF.

The CDR3 bases are TGTGCCAGCAGCACTCGGACAGGGGCCCCATCCTACGAGCAGTACGTC. Encoded protein: CASSTRTGAPSYEQYV. The rearrangement links TRBV13 to TRBJ2-7; TRBD1 agrees at 9 bases. There are 16 residues in the CDR3. Per the germline V gene, CDR1 is PRHDT and CDR2 is FYEKMQ (reference sequence). Trimming took 5 bases from V and 1 from J; bases not matched to a gene: 9.

This chain links TRBV29-1 with TRBJ2-1; weak D call: TRBD2 (5 bases). The CDR3 has 13 residues. Germline V gene sequence: CDR1 SQVTM, CDR2 ANQGSEA. The V end was cut by 3 bases, the J end by 3 bases, with 9 bases between. CDR3 sequence (DNA): TGCAGCGTTGACGGGGTGGACTACAATGAGCAGTTCTTC. Protein sequence: CSVDGVDYNEQFF.

In this sample, this clonotype turned up a few times. The genes are TRBV4-1 and TRBJ2-6; D unresolved. CDR3 length: 15 residues. CDR1 and CDR2 (germline): MGHRA, YSYEKL. Trimming pared 1 base from V and 0 bases from J, leaving 4 bases between. The DNA for the CDR3 is TGCGCCAGCAGCCAAGTCCACTCTGGGGCCAACGTCCTGACTTTC. Translating gives CASSQVHSGANVLTF.

This rearrangement joins TRBV10-3 to TRBJ1-2, with D perhaps TRBD1 (5 bases). Trimming stripped 3 bases from V and 6 bases from J, with 11 bases between. Per the germline V gene, CDR1 is ENHRY and CDR2 is SYGVKD. The CDR3 is 13 residues long. The CDR3 bases are TGTGCCATCAGTGATCTTCGAGGGGATGGCTACACCTTC. Translation: CAISDLRGDGYTF.

This clonotype was seen only once. The junction departs from the called germline gene at one end, perhaps through a read error. V usage is TRBV4-1 and J usage is TRBJ2-1; no definite D call. Germline V gene lookup returns CDR1 MGHRA and CDR2 YSYEKL. CDR3 length: 15 residues. CDR3 protein: CASSQVNRADNEQFF. For the CDR3, the DNA is TGTGCCAGCAGCCAAGTTAATAGGGCCGACAATGAGCAGTTCTTC.

The chain employs TRBV27 and TRBJ1-2, with 10 nucleotides matching TRBD1. There are 14 residues in the CDR3. Germline CDR1 and CDR2: MNHEY and SMNVEV (reference sequence). V dropped 0 bases and J dropped 8; count of bases not matched to a gene: 3. Written as DNA, the CDR3 is TGTGCCAGCAGTTTATCTGGACAGGGGGTCGGCTACACCTTC. It translates to CASSLSGQGVGYTF.

This clonotype was seen a handful of times. This chain uses TRBV12-5 with TRBJ1-4; no clear D gene. Germline loops: CDR1 LGHNT, CDR2 FRNRAP. The V end lost 10 bases, the J end lost 5 bases, and 11 bases lay between the germline ends. The CDR3 has 12 amino acids. Here the CDR3 reads CATRYGNEKLFF. CDR3 coding DNA: TGTGCTACTCGATATGGAAATGAAAAACTGTTTTTT.